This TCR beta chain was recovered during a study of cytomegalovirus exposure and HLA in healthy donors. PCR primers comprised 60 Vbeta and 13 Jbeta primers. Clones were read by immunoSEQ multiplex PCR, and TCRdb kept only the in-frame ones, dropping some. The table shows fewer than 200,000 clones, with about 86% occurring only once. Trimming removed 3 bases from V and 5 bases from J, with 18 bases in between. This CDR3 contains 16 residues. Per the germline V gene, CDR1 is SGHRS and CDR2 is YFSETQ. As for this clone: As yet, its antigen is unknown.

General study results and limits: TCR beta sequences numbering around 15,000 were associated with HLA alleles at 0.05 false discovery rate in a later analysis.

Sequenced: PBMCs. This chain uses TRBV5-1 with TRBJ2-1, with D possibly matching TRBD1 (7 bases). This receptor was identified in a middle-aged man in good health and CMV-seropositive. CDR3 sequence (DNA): TGCGCCAGCAGCTCCCAGGGCAGGGGGGAAAACAATGAGCAGTTCTTC. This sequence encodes CASSSQGRGENNEQFF.